This TCR beta chain originates from a study of untreated major depressive disorder (dated by TCRdb to 2016 to 2019). At the level of the whole study: In this cross-sectional case-control comparison, antidepressant-free major depressive disorder patients and individually matched non-depressed controls were compared on T cell phenotype and TCR repertoire. The sequencing was a follow-up to the differences in Vbeta 5.1, Vbeta 11 and Vbeta 22 usage that flow cytometry had picked up across the whole cohort. General conclusions and limits of the study: For the sequencing comparisons, one-tailed planned tests were applied to only three Vbeta families that had been selected in advance. In CD4+ T cells, sequencing confirmed that depressed patients used TRBV05-01 (Vbeta 5.1) more than controls did, with a one-tailed test giving p = 0.040. In every sequenced subject, all of the top five TRBV05-01 clones were private clones. A comparatively small study sample was produced by the strict matching and exclusion criteria, and the generalizability of findings was thereby limited. In the sequencing data, TRBV25-01 and TRBV02-01 usage matched the flow-cytometry pattern but was not statistically significant.

The CDR3, from cysteine to phenylalanine, totals 14 residues. The read is trimmed to its CDR3 DNA, 42 bases read in frame from base 1. Cut back by 0 bases and 3 bases, the V and J ends lie 8 bases apart. CDR1 is given as ENHRY and CDR2 as SYGVKD, both from the germline V gene. The Qiagen DNeasy Blood and Tissue Kit was used to extract total genomic DNA from the purified CD4+ T cells. The TCRbeta CDR3 region, defined according to IMGT, was amplified and sequenced using immunoSEQ immunosequencing protocols. In the source study's methods: Raw sequence data were preprocessed by the immunoSEQ service for PCR and sequencing error correction. After being loaded into the immunoSEQ Analyzer, the data underwent further analysis with VDJtools v1.0.7. The paired Wilcoxon signed-rank test was used to test differences between patients and controls. TCRdb stores this immuneACCESS table with in-frame sequences only. Part of the clones is absent; in the studies checked, under half of the shortfall reflects unresolved V genes, and no reason is known for the rest. The V and J calls and clone size are taken from that table; D and trimming were inferred from the DNA. Present in this sample are 20,000 to 25,000 clones, nearly 90% of which were seen just once. The top ten constitute 0.47% of the sample.

Worth noting for this clone: Its target antigen remains unknown. Qualities for individual bases were not recorded, and no much larger clone is one base off.

For sex, age, current smoking status and body mass index, every depressed patient had a pairwise-matched non-depressed control. All participants were of European descent. No current or lifetime mood disorder was present in controls, and Quick Inventory of Depressive Symptoms-Self Report scores of 5 or less were recorded for controls. All participants were excluded for major medical conditions, Axis I/II comorbidities, regular medication or illicit drug use, or drinking over 100 g alcohol weekly. From each participant, around 30 ml of peripheral blood was collected into EDTA tubes. CD4+ T cells were purified from thawed PBMCs by magnetic negative selection with the BD IMag Human CD4 T Lymphocyte Enrichment Set. The CD4+ enrichment method typically yielded around 94% purity as confirmed by flow cytometry. A subgroup of several case-control pairs, chosen blind to the chemokine receptor expression and flow-cytometric repertoire skewing results, underwent TCRbeta sequencing. All blood samples were drawn in the morning at 8:00 a.m., and PBMCs were separated by Ficoll-Hypaque gradient centrifugation. PBMCs were cryopreserved by gradual cooling to -80 degrees C and were kept in liquid nitrogen until assay.

The specimen sequenced was CD4+ T cells from PBMCs. The chain is made from TRBV10-3 and TRBJ1-2; matching of 5 bases hints at TRBD1 as the D gene. This clonotype was obtained from a woman aged 40 to 50 in good health. CDR3 region: CAISESGGDYGYTF. At the DNA level, the sequence is TGTGCCATCAGTGAGTCGGGGGGTGACTATGGCTACACCTTC.